Here is one TCR beta chain with its context. The V segment lost 4 bases and the J segment 0 bases; nucleotides outside the gene matches: 11. There are 17 residues in the CDR3. Germline values: CDR1 SGDLS, CDR2 YYNGEE. TCRdb's copy holds only in-frame clones and misses some; the assay was immunoSEQ multiplex PCR. Here the sample spans 50,000 to 70,000 clones, about 92% being singletons. This entry comes from a study of T cell changes during pregnancy in multiple sclerosis. The source of this sequence is a female donor with multiple sclerosis, enrolled in a pregnancy study. The chain combines TRBV9 with TRBJ2-3, with 7 positions matching TRBD2. The sample was peripheral blood, taken in the first trimester of pregnancy. Here the CDR3 reads CASSPRRGGASTDTQYF. In DNA, the CDR3 is TGTGCCAGCAGCCCCCGAAGGGGAGGGGCAAGCACAGATACGCAGTATTTT.